These T cell receptor beta chains were read from a single sample in a study of T cell responses to AZD1222 COVID-19 vaccine. Measured with immunoSEQ multiplex PCR; TCRdb has only the in-frame clones, and not every one. This repertoire shows some 120,000 clones, 87% found once; its top ten account for 6.5% to 8.5%. Sequenced here: peripheral blood, sampled on day 0 of AZD1222 vaccination. The receptors come from an adult in good health. Both conserved end residues are part of each CDR3. The order of the fields is V gene, D gene, clone size, J gene, CDR3 DNA, CDR3 protein. D genes are given only for firm matches. The size of a clone is reported for some rows only, either as once, few or many, or as a class for expanded clones.

TRBV28	-	few	TRBJ2-1	TGTGCCAGCAGTAACCCGGGACTGCGTTCCTACAATGAGCAGTTCTTC	CASSNPGLRSYNEQFF
TRBV5-1	-	-	TRBJ1-2	TGCGCCAGCAGGGCTGGGACTAACTATGGCTACACCTTC	CASRAGTNYGYTF
TRBV28	-	-	TRBJ1-1	TGTGCCAGCACCGGCGGGGGACACCATAACACTGAAGCTTTCTTT	CASTGGGHHNTEAFF
TRBV5-1	-	once	TRBJ1-3	TGCGCCAGCAGCTTGACAGGTATCTCTGGAAACACCATATATTTT	CASSLTGISGNTIYF
TRBV6-5	-	-	TRBJ1-6	TGTGCCAGCAGTTACGGTCGGCCAGATAATTCACCCCTCCACTTT	CASSYGRPDNSPLHF
TRBV11-1	-	-	TRBJ1-2	TGTGCCAGCAGCCGTGGGACCGGCATAGCTAACTATGGCTACACCTTC	CASSRGTGIANYGYTF
TRBV7-6	TRBD2	-	TRBJ2-2	TGTGCCAGCAGCCCCGGCCGGGGGGGCGCGAACACCGGGGAGCTGTTTTTT	CASSPGRGGANTGELFF
TRBV2	TRBD1	-	TRBJ1-2	TGTGCCAGCAGTGAAACCCCGACAGGGAGTGGCTACACCTTC	CASSETPTGSGYTF
TRBV28	-	-	TRBJ1-2	TGTGCCAGCATCCCCCCCCACGGAGCCTCCGGCGGCTACACCTTC	CASIPPHGASGGYTF
TRBV19	TRBD2	-	TRBJ2-5	TGTGCCAGTAGTATGAAGGGACTAGCCCTACAAGAGACCCAGTACTTC	CASSMKGLALQETQYF
TRBV29-1	TRBD2	-	TRBJ2-7	TGCAGCGTTGAAAGCGGGGGGAGCGAGCAGTACTTC	CSVESGGSEQYF
TRBV19	-	-	TRBJ2-5	TGTGCCAGTACCCCGGCCCACGGACACCCGGGGGAGACCCAGTACTTC	CASTPAHGHPGETQYF
TRBV6-5	-	-	TRBJ1-5	TGTGCCAGCAGAGCACAGAGTTCGCAGCCCCAGCATTTT	CASRAQSSQPQHF
TRBV7-2	-	-	TRBJ2-1	TGTGCCAGCAGCTTAGATTCGCGGGTTACCTACAATGAGCAGTTCTTC	CASSLDSRVTYNEQFF
TRBV30	-	-	TRBJ1-4	TGTGCCTGGAGTGTGGACTACGGAAGTAATGAAAAACTGTTTTTT	CAWSVDYGSNEKLFF
TRBV28	-	-	TRBJ1-4	TGTGCCAGCAGTTCCCTGACGGAGACTAATGAAAAACTGTTTTTT	CASSSLTETNEKLFF
TRBV3-1/TRBV3-2	-	-	TRBJ1-5	TGTGCCAGCAGCCAGGGACTTATAAGCAATCAGCCCCAGCATTTT	CASSQGLISNQPQHF
TRBV6-6	-	-	TRBJ1-6	TGTGCCAGCAGTCCTCTACATCCGACCTCCTATAATTCACCCCTCCACTTT	CASSPLHPTSYNSPLHF
TRBV5-5	-	-	TRBJ1-4	TGTGCCAGCAGCTTTATAGGCAGGGTCGAGGAAAAACTGTTTTTT	CASSFIGRVEEKLFF
TRBV9	TRBD1	-	TRBJ1-1	TGTGCCAGCAGCGTTACCAGGGGGTCAGAAGCTTTCTTT	CASSVTRGSEAFF
TRBV7-9	TRBD1	-	TRBJ1-1	TGTGCCAGCGGACAGGGGAACTTGAACACTGAAGCTTTCTTT	CASGQGNLNTEAFF
TRBV2	-	few	TRBJ1-5	TGTGCCAGCAGAGAATGGGACGGCTATCAGCCCCAGCATTTT	CASREWDGYQPQHF
TRBV13	-	-	TRBJ2-1	TGTGCCAGCAGCTCGAGGGGAAGGGAGCAGTTCTTC	CASSSRGREQFF
TRBV3-1/TRBV3-2	-	-	TRBJ2-1	TGTGCCAGCAGCCAAGAGAAGTGGGGGTCAACGTACAATGAGCAGTTCTTC	CASSQEKWGSTYNEQFF
TRBV5-4	-	-	TRBJ2-2	TGTGCCAGCAGCCCCGGAGGGGGCGATTATGGCGGGGAGCTGTTTTTT	CASSPGGGDYGGELFF
TRBV28	-	-	TRBJ1-2	TGTGCCACCCCAGGGGACCTCTATGGCTACACCTTC	CATPGDLYGYTF
TRBV7-2	-	few	TRBJ1-6	TGTGCCAGCAGCTTAAGGAGAGGGTTCAGGGACTCACCCCTCCACTTT	CASSLRRGFRDSPLHF
TRBV28	TRBD1	-	TRBJ1-2	TGTGCCAGCAGTTTATGGCTGGGACAGGGTGGCGGCTACACCTTC	CASSLWLGQGGGYTF
TRBV28	-	-	TRBJ1-1	TGTGCCAGCAGTTTATCAGTCTGGTCTGAAGCTTTCTTT	CASSLSVWSEAFF
TRBV27	-	-	TRBJ1-5	TGTGCCAGCAGTTTCCTCAATCAGCCCCAGCATTTT	CASSFLNQPQHF
TRBV3-1/TRBV3-2	-	-	TRBJ1-6	TGTGCCAGCAGGGTGGGTCGGGATAATTCACCCCTCCACTTT	CASRVGRDNSPLHF
TRBV29-1	-	-	TRBJ2-4	TGCAGCGTTGACTCCGGGGGAGACATTCAGTACTTC	CSVDSGGDIQYF
TRBV13	-	once	TRBJ1-5	TGTGCCAGCAGCTTCGGGGGAGGGAGTCAGCCCCAGCATTTT	CASSFGGGSQPQHF
TRBV28	-	once	TRBJ1-1	TGTGCCAGCAGTCAGCTGAACACTGAAGCTTTCTTT	CASSQLNTEAFF
TRBV30	-	-	TRBJ1-5	TGTGCCTGGGCGGGGGGTGGTAATCAGCCCCAGCATTTT	CAWAGGGNQPQHF
TRBV24-1	-	-	TRBJ2-5	TGTGCCACCAGTGATATCCAGGGGACCCAGTACTTC	CATSDIQGTQYF
TRBV6-1	-	-	TRBJ2-5	TGTGCCAGCAGTGAAACCCAACTCAGCACGGAGACCCAGTACTTC	CASSETQLSTETQYF
TRBV2	-	-	TRBJ1-1	TGTGCCAGCAGTGAAAGGGCGGGGGACACTGAAGCTTTCTTT	CASSERAGDTEAFF
TRBV6-5	-	-	TRBJ1-2	TGTGCCAGCAGTTACTCGATTAACACGGGCTATGGCTACACCTTC	CASSYSINTGYGYTF
TRBV24-1	-	-	TRBJ1-5	TGTGCCACCAGTGATGGGCCAGGTCAATATCAGCCCCAGCATTTT	CATSDGPGQYQPQHF
TRBV7-9	-	once	TRBJ1-2	TGTGCCAGCAGCTGGACCCCAACAGGGGGCTACACCTTC	CASSWTPTGGYTF
TRBV4-1	TRBD1	once	TRBJ2-3	TGCGCCAGCAGCCCGAGGGGACAGGGGGTAACAGATACGCAGTATTTT	CASSPRGQGVTDTQYF
TRBV6-5	TRBD1	-	TRBJ1-1	TGTGCCAGCAAACGGGACAGTCGTTCGGAAGCTTTCTTT	CASKRDSRSEAFF
TRBV5-8	-	-	TRBJ2-3	TGTGCCAGCAGCTTTAACAGAGAGGCAGATACGCAGTATTTT	CASSFNREADTQYF
TRBV20-1	-	once	TRBJ1-5	TGCAGTGCTAGTGAGACGATCAATCAGCCCCAGCATTTT	CSASETINQPQHF
TRBV6-5	TRBD1	-	TRBJ2-1	TGTGCCAGCAGTTCACAGGGGGGTCATTGGGCCAATGAGCAGTTCTTC	CASSSQGGHWANEQFF
TRBV28	-	few	TRBJ1-3	TGTGCCAGCAGTTTCGGCAGAAACTCTGGAAACACCATATATTTT	CASSFGRNSGNTIYF
TRBV27	-	-	TRBJ2-7	TGTGCCAGCAGTCCCAGCTCCTACGAGCAGTACTTC	CASSPSSYEQYF
TRBV4-1	-	-	TRBJ1-1	TGCGCCAGCAGCCAAGAGGCTGCGAACACTGAAGCTTTCTTT	CASSQEAANTEAFF
TRBV12-3/TRBV12-4	-	-	TRBJ2-4	TGTGCCAGCAGTTTTGGGGGAAACATTCAGTACTTC	CASSFGGNIQYF
TRBV24-1	TRBD2	-	TRBJ2-3	TGTGCCACCAGTGATAGCGGGAGTTGGACAGATACGCAGTATTTT	CATSDSGSWTDTQYF
TRBV5-6	-	-	TRBJ1-4	TGTGCCAGCAGCTTGGGGGCCTCGTTTTCGGAACTGTTTTTT	CASSLGASFSELFF
TRBV6-6	-	-	TRBJ1-5	TGTGCCAGCAGATATCCACAGGCTAATCAGCCCCAGCATTTT	CASRYPQANQPQHF
TRBV2	-	-	TRBJ2-7	TGTGCCAGCGGTCCCCGCTACGCCTACGAGCAGTACTTC	CASGPRYAYEQYF
TRBV5-6	-	-	TRBJ2-2	TGTGCCAGCAGCTTAGGGGTGGTTCAAACCGGGGAGCTGTTTTTT	CASSLGVVQTGELFF
TRBV18	TRBD1	once	TRBJ2-2	TGTGCCAGCTCACCCGGACAGGGGAAGTATACCGGGGAGCTGTTTTTT	CASSPGQGKYTGELFF
TRBV7-9	-	-	TRBJ1-6	TGTGCCAGCACCGCCGGCGGGGGAAATTCACCCCTCCACTTT	CASTAGGGNSPLHF
TRBV3-1/TRBV3-2	-	-	TRBJ1-1	TGTGCCAGCAGCCATCGAGGCGGTATGAACACTGAAGCTTTCTTT	CASSHRGGMNTEAFF